This T cell receptor beta chain was recorded in a study of blood T cell repertoires in COVID-19. Study details: Donors in the United States, Italy and Spain gave samples during acute or convalescent COVID-19. Nucleic acid was either cDNA or gDNA, and it came from T cells, B-cell-depleted T cells, or PBMCs.

This clone has a handful of counts. Germline assignment: CDR1 SGDLS and CDR2 YYNGEE. The ends lost 2 bases at V and 5 bases at J; junction bases unmatched: 6. The CDR3 spans 15 residues. Original processing notes: Reference gene primer amplification gave estimated nucleated cell counts. The protocol was immunoSEQ multiplex PCR, while the TCRdb copy is restricted to in-frame clones and leaves out a portion. V and J calls and clone size are as listed in that table; D and trimming were resolved from the DNA. The data show about 230,000 clones, 65% to 90% seen once. V usage is TRBV9 and J usage is TRBJ1-1; 10 bases match TRBD1. The sample consisted of peripheral blood. The clonotype comes from a woman aged 45-65 years with acute or convalescent COVID-19. The CDR3, as DNA: TGTGCCAGCAGCGTGACAGGGGGCGCGGGTACTGAAGCTTTCTTT. This translates into CASSVTGGAGTEAFF.